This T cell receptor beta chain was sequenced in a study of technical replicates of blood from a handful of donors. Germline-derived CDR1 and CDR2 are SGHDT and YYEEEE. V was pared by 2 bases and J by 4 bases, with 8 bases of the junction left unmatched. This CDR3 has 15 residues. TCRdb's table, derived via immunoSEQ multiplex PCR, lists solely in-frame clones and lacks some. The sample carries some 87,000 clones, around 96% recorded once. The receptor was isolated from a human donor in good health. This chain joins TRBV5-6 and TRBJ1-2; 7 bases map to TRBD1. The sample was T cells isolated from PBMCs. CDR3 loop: CASSFMGTDLYGYTF. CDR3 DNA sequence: TGTGCCAGCAGCTTTATGGGGACAGACCTCTATGGCTACACCTTC.